This T cell receptor beta chain originates from a study of T-cell memory formation after mild COVID-19. Looking at the study overall: Across donors, TCR clusters were largely donor specific.

TCR alpha and TCR beta cDNA libraries carrying sample barcodes and UMIs came from 5'RACE with constant-segment primers. TCRdb recomputed calls from the 5' RACE reads with MiXCR, one row per CDR3 protein. Seen here are 200,000 to 250,000 distinct CDR3 sequences, 8.5% to 9.5% observed once, and the top ten hold 20% to 25%. Findings and limits, study-wide: Researchers found some responding clones in pre-infection memory, a sign that cross-reactive memory joined. Clones that contracted from day 15 to 85 were balanced CD4/CD8, while later expanders leaned CD4+.

Trimming shortened V by 3 bases and J by 3 bases, and 12 bases separated the two germline ends. Per the germline V gene, CDR1 is SGDLS and CDR2 is YYNGEE. The CDR3 is 14 amino acids. As regards this clonotype: As yet, its antigen is unknown.

The source of this sequence is a man aged 18 to 35 who had mild COVID-19 (a few samples of this study predate the infection). Cell type and time point are not known. J is TRBJ1-2 and V is TRBV9; D perhaps matches TRBD1 (6 bases). Material: PBMCs or a T cell subset sorted from them (not recorded which). CDR3 coding DNA: TGTGCCAGCAGCGGGGGGCCAACAGACTATGGCTACACCTTC. Protein product: CASSGGPTDYGYTF.